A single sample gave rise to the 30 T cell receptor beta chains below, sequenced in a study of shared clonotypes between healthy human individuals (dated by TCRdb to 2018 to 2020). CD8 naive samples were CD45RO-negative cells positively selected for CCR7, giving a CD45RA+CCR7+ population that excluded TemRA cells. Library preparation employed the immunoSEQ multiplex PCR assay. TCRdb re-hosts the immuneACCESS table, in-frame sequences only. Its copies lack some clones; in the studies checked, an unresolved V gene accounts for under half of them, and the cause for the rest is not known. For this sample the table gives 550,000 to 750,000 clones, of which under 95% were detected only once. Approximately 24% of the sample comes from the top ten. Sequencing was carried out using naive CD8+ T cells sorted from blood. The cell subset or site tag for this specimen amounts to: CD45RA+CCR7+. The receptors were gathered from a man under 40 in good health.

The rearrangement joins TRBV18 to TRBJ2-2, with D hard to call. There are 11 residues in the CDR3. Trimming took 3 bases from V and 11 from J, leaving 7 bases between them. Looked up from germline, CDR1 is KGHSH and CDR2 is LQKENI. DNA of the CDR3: TGTGCCAGCTCACCTGGGTTAGAGCTGTTTTTT. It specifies CASSPGLELFF.

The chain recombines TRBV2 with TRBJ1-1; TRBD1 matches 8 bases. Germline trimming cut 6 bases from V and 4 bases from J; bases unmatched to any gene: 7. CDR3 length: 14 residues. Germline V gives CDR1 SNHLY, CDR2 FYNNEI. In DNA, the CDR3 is TGTGCCAGCAGGATTGGACAGGGCGGCACTGAAGCTTTCTTT. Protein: CASRIGQGGTEAFF.

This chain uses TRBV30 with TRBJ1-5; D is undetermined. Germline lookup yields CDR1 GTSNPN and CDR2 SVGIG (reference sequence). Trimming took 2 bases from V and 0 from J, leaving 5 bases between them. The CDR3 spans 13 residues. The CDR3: CAWSLDSNQPQHF. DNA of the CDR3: TGTGCCTGGAGTTTGGATAGCAATCAGCCCCAGCATTTT.

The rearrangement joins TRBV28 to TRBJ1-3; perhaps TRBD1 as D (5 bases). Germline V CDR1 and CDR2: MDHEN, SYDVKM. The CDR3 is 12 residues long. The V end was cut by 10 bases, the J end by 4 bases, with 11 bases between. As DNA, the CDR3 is TGTGCCACAGGGCTCCGCGGAAACACCATATATTTT. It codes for CATGLRGNTIYF. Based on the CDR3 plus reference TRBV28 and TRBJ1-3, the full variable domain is DVKVTQSSRYLVKRTGEKVFLECVQDMDHENMFWYRQDPGLGLRLIYFSYDVKMKEKGDIPEGYSVSREKKERFSLILESASTNQTSMYLCATGLRGNTIYFGEGSWLTVV.

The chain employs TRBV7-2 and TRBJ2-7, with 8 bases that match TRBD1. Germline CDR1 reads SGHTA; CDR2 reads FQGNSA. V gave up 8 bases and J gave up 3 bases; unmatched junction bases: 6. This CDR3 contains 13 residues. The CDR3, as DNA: TGTGCCAGCGCCGGGACAGGCCACTACGAGCAGTACTTC. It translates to CASAGTGHYEQYF. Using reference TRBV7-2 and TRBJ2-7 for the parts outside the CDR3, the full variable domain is GAGVSQSPSNKVTEKGKDVELRCDPISGHTALYWYRQSLGQGLEFLIYFQGNSAPDKSGLPSDRFSAERTGGSVSTLTIQRTQQEDSAVYLCASAGTGHYEQYFGPGTRLTVT.

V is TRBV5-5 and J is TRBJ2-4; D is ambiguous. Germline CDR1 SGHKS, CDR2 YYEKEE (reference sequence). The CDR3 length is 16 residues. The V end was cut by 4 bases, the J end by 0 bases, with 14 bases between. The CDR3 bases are TGTGCCAGCAGCCCCGACGGAACCCTAGCCAAAAACATTCAGTACTTC. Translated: CASSPDGTLAKNIQYF.

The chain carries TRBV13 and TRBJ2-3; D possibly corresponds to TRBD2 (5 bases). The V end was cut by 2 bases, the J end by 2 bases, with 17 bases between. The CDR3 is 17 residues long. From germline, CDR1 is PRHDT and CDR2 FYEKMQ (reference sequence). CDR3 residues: CASSLRTPNHFTDTQYF. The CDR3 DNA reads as TGTGCCAGCAGCTTAAGGACTCCCAATCATTTCACAGATACGCAGTATTTT.

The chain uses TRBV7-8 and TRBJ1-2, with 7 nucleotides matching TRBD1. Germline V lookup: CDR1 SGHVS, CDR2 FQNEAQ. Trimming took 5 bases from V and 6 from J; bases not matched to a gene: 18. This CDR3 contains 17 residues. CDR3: CASSLILNRGSWDGYTF. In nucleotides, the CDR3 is TGTGCCAGCAGCCTAATCCTAAACAGGGGCTCTTGGGATGGCTACACCTTC.

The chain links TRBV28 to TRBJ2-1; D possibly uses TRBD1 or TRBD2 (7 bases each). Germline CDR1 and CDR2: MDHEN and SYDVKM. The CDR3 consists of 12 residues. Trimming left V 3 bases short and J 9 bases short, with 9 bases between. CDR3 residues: CASSFRGGEQFF. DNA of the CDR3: TGTGCCAGCAGTTTCAGGGGGGGTGAGCAGTTCTTC. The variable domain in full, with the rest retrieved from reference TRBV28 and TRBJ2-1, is DVKVTQSSRYLVKRTGEKVFLECVQDMDHENMFWYRQDPGLGLRLIYFSYDVKMKEKGDIPEGYSVSREKKERFSLILESASTNQTSMYLCASSFRGGEQFFGPGTRLTVL.

CDR3 in DNA: TGCGCCAGCAGCCAAGTCACCCCGGGGGGATACAATGAGCAGTTCTTC. It is translated as CASSQVTPGGYNEQFF. This rearrangement joins TRBV4-1 to TRBJ2-1; 7 bases fit TRBD2. Germline loops: CDR1 MGHRA, CDR2 YSYEKL. V trimming: 1 base; J trimming: 4 bases; junction bases outside the gene matches: 7. This CDR3 has 16 residues.

DNA for the CDR3: TGCGCCAGCAGCCAAGCCGACGGGAGGGCTGAAGCTTTCTTT. Translation gives CASSQADGRAEAFF. The chain joins TRBV4-3 to TRBJ1-1; D is ambiguous. Germline V CDR1 and CDR2: LGHNA, YSLEER. This CDR3 has 14 amino acids. Trimming stripped 1 base from V and 6 bases from J, with 12 bases between.

The CDR3 region has the DNA TGTGCCAGCAGCTTAGCCAAAGCAGGGGATTCCTACGAGCAGTACTTC. The encoded protein is CASSLAKAGDSYEQYF. The chain is built from TRBV7-9 and TRBJ2-7; TRBD1 is a possible D gene (6 bases). The CDR3 consists of 16 residues. Germline CDR1 SEHNR, CDR2 FQNEAQ (reference sequence). V shed 0 bases and J shed 1 base, with 13 bases lying between them. Full variable domain (remainder filled in from reference TRBV7-9 and TRBJ2-7): DTGVSQNPRHKITKRGQNVTFRCDPISEHNRLYWYRQTLGQGPEFLTYFQNEAQLEKSRLLSDRFSAERPKGSFSTLEIQRTEQGDSAMYLCASSLAKAGDSYEQYFGPGTRLTVT.

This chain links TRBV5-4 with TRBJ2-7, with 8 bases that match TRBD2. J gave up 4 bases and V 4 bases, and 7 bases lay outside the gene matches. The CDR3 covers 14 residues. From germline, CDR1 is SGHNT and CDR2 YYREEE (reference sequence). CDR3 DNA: TGTGCCAGCAGCCATAGCGGGACCTTTTACGAGCAGTACTTC. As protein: CASSHSGTFYEQYF.

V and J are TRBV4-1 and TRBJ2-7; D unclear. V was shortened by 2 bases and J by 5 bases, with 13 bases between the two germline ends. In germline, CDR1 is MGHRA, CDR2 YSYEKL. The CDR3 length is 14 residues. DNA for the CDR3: TGCGCCAGCAGCCAACAGGACGGGCCCCACGAGCAGTACTTC. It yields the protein CASSQQDGPHEQYF.

The CDR3 loop reads CASSQTDGNTIYF. The CDR3 DNA reads TGTGCCAGCAGTCAGACGGATGGAAACACCATATATTTT. The chain joins TRBV6-5 to TRBJ1-3; D gene unclear. Germline V lookup: CDR1 MNHEY, CDR2 SVGAGI. The CDR3 runs to 13 residues. Trimming cost V 5 bases and J 3 bases, with 8 bases left between them.

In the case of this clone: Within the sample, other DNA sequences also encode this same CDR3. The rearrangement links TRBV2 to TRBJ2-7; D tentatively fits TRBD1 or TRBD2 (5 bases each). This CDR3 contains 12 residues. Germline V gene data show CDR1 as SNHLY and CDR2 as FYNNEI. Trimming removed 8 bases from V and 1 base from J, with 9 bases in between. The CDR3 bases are TGTGCCAGCTCGAGGGGATCCTACGAGCAGTACTTC. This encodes CASSRGSYEQYF.

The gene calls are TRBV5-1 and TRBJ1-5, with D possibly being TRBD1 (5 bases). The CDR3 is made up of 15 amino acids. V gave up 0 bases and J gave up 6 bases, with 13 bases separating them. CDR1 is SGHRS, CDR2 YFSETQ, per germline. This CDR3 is CASSLDPTVGQPQHF. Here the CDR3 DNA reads TGCGCCAGCAGCTTGGATCCGACAGTGGGTCAGCCCCAGCATTTT. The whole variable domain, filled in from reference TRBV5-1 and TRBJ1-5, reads KAGVTQTPRYLIKTRGQQVTLSCSPISGHRSVSWYQQTPGQGLQFLFEYFSETQRNKGNFPGRFSGRQFSNSRSEMNVSTLELGDSALYLCASSLDPTVGQPQHFGDGTRLSIL.

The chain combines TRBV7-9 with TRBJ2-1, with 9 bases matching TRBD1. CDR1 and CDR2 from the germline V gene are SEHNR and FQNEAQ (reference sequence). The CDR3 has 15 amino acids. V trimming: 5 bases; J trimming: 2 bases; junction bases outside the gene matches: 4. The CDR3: CASSTDRGTYNEQFF. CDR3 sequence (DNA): TGTGCCAGCAGCACCGACAGGGGGACCTACAATGAGCAGTTCTTC. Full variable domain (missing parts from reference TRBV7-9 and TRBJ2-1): DTGVSQNPRHKITKRGQNVTFRCDPISEHNRLYWYRQTLGQGPEFLTYFQNEAQLEKSRLLSDRFSAERPKGSFSTLEIQRTEQGDSAMYLCASSTDRGTYNEQFFGPGTRLTVL.

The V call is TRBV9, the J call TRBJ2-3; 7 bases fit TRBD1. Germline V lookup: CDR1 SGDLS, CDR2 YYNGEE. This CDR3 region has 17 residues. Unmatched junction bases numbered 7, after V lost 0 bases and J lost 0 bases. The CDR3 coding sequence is TGTGCCAGCAGCGTAGAGGGGACAGACCGTAGCACAGATACGCAGTATTTT. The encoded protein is CASSVEGTDRSTDTQYF.

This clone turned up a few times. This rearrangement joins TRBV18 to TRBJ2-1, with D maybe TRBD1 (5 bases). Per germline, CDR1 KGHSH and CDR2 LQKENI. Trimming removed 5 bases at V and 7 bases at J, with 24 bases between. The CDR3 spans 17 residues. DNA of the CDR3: TGTGCCAGCTCATCCCGACAGACCCCCGAAACTGGGAATGAGCAGTTCTTC. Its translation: CASSSRQTPETGNEQFF.

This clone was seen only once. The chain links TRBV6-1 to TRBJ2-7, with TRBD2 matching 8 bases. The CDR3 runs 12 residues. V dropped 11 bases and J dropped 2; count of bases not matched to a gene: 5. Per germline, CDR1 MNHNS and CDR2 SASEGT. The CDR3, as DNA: TGTGCCGCAGGGCGGGAGGCCTACGAGCAGTACTTC. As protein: CAAGREAYEQYF.

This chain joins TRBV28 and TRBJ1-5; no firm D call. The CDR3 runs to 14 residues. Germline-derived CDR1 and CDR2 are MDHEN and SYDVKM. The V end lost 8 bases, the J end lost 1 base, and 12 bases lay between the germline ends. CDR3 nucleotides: TGTGCCAGCGCTATATCGGGGAGCAATCAGCCCCAGCATTTT. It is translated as CASAISGSNQPQHF.

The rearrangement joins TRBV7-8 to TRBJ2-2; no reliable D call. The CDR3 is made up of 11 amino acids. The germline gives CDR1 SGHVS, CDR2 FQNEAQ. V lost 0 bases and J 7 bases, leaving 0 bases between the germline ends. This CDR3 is CASSLAGELFF. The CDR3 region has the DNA TGTGCCAGCAGCTTAGCCGGGGAGCTGTTTTTT.

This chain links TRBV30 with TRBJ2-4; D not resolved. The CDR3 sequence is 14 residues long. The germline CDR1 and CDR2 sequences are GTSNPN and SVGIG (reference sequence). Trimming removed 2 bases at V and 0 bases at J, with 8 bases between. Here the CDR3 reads CAWSPRLAKNIQYF. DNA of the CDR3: TGTGCCTGGAGTCCCCGACTAGCCAAAAACATTCAGTACTTC. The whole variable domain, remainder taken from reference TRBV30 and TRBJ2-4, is SQTIHQWPATLVQPVGSPLSLECTVEGTSNPNLYWYRQAAGRGLQLLFYSVGIGQISSEVPQNLSASRPQDRQFILSSKKLLLSDSGFYLCAWSPRLAKNIQYFGAGTRLSVL.

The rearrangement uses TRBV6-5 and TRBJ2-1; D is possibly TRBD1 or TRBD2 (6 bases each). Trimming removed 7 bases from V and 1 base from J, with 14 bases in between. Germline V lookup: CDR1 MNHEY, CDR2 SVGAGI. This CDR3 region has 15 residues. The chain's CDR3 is CASIQGGGSYNEQFF. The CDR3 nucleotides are TGTGCCAGCATCCAAGGAGGGGGTTCCTACAATGAGCAGTTCTTC.

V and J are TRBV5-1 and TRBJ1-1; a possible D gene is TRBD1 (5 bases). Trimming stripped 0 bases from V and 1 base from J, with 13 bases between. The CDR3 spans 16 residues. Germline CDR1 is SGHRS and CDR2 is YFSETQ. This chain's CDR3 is CASSLGAGGQNTEAFF. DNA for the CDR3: TGCGCCAGCAGCTTGGGGGCAGGTGGACAGAACACTGAAGCTTTCTTT.

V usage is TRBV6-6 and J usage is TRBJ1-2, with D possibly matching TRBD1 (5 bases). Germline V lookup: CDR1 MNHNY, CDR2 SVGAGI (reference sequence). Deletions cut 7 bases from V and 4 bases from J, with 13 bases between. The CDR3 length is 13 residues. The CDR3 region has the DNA TGTGCCAGCACCCCGGGGCAGTCCTATGGCTACACCTTC. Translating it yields CASTPGQSYGYTF.

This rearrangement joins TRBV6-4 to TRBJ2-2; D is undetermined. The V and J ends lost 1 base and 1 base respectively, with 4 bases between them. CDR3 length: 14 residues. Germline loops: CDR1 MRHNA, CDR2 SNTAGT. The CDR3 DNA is TGTGCCAGCAGTGACTATCTGAACACCGGGGAGCTGTTTTTT. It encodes CASSDYLNTGELFF.

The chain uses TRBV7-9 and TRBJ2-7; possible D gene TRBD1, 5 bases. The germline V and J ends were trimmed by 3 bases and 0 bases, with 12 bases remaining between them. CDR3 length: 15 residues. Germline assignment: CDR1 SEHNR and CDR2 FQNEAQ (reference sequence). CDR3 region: CASSFGQGSSYEQYF. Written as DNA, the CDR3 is TGTGCCAGCAGCTTTGGTCAGGGTAGCTCCTACGAGCAGTACTTC. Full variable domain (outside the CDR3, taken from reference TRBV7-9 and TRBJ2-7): DTGVSQNPRHKITKRGQNVTFRCDPISEHNRLYWYRQTLGQGPEFLTYFQNEAQLEKSRLLSDRFSAERPKGSFSTLEIQRTEQGDSAMYLCASSFGQGSSYEQYFGPGTRLTVT.

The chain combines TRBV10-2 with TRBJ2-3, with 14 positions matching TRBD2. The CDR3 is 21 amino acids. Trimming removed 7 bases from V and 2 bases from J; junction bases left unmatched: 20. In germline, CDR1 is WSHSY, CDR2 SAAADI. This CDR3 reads CASMGLAGVYYVLGYTDTQYF. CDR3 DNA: TGCGCCAGCATGGGACTAGCGGGAGTTTATTACGTTTTGGGGTACACAGATACGCAGTATTTT.